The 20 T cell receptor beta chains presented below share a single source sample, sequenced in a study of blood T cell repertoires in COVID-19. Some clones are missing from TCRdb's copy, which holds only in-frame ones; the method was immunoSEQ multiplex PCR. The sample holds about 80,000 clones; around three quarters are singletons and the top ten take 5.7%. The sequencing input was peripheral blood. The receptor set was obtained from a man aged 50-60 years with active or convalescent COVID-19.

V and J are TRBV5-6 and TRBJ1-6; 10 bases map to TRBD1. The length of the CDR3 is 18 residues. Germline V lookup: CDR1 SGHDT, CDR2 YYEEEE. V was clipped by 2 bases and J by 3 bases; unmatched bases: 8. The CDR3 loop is CASSFFAGTGDYNSPLHF. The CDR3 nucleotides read TGTGCCAGCAGCTTTTTTGCCGGGACAGGGGACTATAATTCACCCCTCCACTTT.

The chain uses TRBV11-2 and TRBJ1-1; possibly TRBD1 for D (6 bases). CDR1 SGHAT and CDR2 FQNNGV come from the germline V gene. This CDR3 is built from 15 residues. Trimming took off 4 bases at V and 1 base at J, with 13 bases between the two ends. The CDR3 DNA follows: TGTGCCAGCAGCTGGGAACAGGGACCGAACACTGAAGCTTTCTTT. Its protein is CASSWEQGPNTEAFF.

The CDR3 DNA reads as TGTGCCAGCTCACCACCGCGGGGGGGAGAGCAAGAGACCCAGTACTTC. Encoded protein: CASSPPRGGEQETQYF. The chain links TRBV18 to TRBJ2-5; 9 bases match TRBD2. CDR3 size: 16 residues. Germline CDR1 is KGHSH and CDR2 is LQKENI. Trimming cost V 0 bases and J 2 bases; bases outside gene matches: 4.

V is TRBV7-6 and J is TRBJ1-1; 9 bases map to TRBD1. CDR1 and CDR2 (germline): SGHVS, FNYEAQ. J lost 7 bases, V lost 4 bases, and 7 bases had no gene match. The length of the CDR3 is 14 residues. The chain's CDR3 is CASSSGQGWDEAFF. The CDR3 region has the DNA TGTGCCAGCAGCTCAGGACAGGGGTGGGATGAAGCTTTCTTT.

CDR3 protein: CASSLVPGALHF. The CDR3 DNA follows: TGTGCCAGCAGCTTGGTTCCCGGAGCCCTCCACTTT. The J gene is TRBJ1-6, the V gene TRBV5-6; no clear D. There are 12 residues in the CDR3. Germline lookup yields CDR1 SGHDT and CDR2 YYEEEE. With 0 bases removed from V and 14 bases from J, the gap between germline ends came to 9 bases.

CDR3 sequence: CASSRGTSGSYEQYF. The CDR3 DNA sequence: TGTGCCAGCAGCCGGGGGACTAGCGGCTCCTACGAGCAGTACTTC. The chain employs TRBV3-1 (or the pseudogene TRBV3-2) and TRBJ2-7; the match to TRBD2 covers 11 bases. The CDR3 runs to 15 residues. The V gene's germline CDR1 is LGHDT and CDR2 YNNKEL (reference sequence). The junction had 2 bases not matched to a gene; V was cut back by 4 bases and J by 0 bases.

CDR3 sequence: CASTPPGAPNQPQHF. The CDR3, as DNA: TGTGCCAGCACCCCACCGGGTGCCCCCAATCAGCCCCAGCATTTT. This rearrangement joins TRBV28 to TRBJ1-5; D not certain. Germline V gives CDR1 MDHEN, CDR2 SYDVKM. Trimming cost V 7 bases and J 3 bases, with 16 bases left between them. This CDR3 comprises 15 residues.

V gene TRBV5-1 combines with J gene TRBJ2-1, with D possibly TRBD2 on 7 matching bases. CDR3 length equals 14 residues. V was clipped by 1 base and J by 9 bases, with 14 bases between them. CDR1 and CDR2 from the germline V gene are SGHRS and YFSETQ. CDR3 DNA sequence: TGCGCCAGCAGCTTGAGTTGGGGGGGCGGTGAGCAGTTCTTC. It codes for CASSLSWGGGEQFF.

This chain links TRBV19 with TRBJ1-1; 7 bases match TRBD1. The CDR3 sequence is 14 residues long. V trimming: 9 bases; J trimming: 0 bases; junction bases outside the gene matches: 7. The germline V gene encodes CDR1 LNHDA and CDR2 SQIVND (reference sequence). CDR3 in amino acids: CASRDRQVNTEAFF. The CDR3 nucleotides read TGTGCCAGCAGGGACAGACAAGTGAACACTGAAGCTTTCTTT.

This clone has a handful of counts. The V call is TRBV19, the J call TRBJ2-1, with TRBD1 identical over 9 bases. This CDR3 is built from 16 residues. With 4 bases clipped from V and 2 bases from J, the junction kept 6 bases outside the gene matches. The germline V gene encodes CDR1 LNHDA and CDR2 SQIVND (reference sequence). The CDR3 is CASSTPRTGAYNEQFF. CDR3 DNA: TGTGCCAGTAGTACCCCTAGGACAGGGGCCTACAATGAGCAGTTCTTC.

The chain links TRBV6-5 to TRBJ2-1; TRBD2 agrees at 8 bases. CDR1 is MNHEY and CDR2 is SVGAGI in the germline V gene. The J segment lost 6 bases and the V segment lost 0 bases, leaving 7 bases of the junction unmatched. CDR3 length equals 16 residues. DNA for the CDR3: TGTGCCAGCAGTTACTCCCAGCGGGGGAGGGTCAATGAGCAGTTCTTC. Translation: CASSYSQRGRVNEQFF.

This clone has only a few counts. The CDR3 nucleotides read TGTGCCTGGATTACAGGGGGGACCGGGGAGCTGTTTTTT. Protein: CAWITGGTGELFF. V gene TRBV30 combines with J gene TRBJ2-2; 8 bases fit TRBD1. This CDR3 is built from 13 residues. Germline trimming cut 4 bases from V and 5 bases from J; bases unmatched to any gene: 3. Germline-derived CDR1 and CDR2 are GTSNPN and SVGIG (reference sequence). The whole variable domain, remainder taken from reference TRBV30 and TRBJ2-2, is SQTIHQWPATLVQPVGSPLSLECTVEGTSNPNLYWYRQAAGRGLQLLFYSVGIGQISSEVPQNLSASRPQDRQFILSSKKLLLSDSGFYLCAWITGGTGELFFGEGSRLTVL.

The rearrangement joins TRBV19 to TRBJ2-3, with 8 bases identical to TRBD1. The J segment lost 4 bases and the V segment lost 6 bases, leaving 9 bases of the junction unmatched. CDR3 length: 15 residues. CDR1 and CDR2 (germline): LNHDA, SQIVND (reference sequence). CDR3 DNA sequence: TGTGCCAGTAGCCCCCGGGACAGGTTCGCAGATACGCAGTATTTT. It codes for CASSPRDRFADTQYF.

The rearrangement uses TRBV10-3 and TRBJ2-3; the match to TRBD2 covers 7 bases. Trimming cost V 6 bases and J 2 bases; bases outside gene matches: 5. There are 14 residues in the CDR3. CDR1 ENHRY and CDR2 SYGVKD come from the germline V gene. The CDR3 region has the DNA TGTGCCATCAGACGCGGACTAGACACAGATACGCAGTATTTT. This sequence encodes CAIRRGLDTDTQYF.

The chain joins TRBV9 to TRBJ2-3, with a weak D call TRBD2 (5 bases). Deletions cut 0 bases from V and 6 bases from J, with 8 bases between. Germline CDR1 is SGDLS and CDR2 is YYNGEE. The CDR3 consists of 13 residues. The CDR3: CASSVAGLDTQYF. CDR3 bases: TGTGCCAGCAGCGTAGCGGGGTTGGATACGCAGTATTTT.

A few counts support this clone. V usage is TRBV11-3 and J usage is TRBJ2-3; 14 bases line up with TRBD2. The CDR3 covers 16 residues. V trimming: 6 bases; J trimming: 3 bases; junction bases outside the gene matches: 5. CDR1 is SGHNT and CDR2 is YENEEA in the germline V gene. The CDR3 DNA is TGTGCCAGCAGTCACGGGACTAGCGGGGGTACAGATACGCAGTATTTT. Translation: CASSHGTSGGTDTQYF.

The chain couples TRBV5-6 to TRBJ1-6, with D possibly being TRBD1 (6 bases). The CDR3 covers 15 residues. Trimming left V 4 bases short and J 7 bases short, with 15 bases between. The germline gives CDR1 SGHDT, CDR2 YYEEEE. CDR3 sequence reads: CASSGTGFVNSPLHF. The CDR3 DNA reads TGTGCCAGCAGCGGAACAGGGTTCGTAAATTCACCCCTCCACTTT.

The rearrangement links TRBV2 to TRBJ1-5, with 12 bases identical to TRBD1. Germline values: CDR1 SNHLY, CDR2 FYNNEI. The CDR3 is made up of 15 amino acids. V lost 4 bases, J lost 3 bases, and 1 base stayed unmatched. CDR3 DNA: TGTGCCAGCAGTGGGGACAGGGGGCCCAATCAGCCCCAGCATTTT. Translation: CASSGDRGPNQPQHF.

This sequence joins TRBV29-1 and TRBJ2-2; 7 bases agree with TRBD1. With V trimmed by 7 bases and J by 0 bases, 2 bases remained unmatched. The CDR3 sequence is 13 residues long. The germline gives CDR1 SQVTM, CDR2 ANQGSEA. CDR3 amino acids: CSAGTANTGELFF. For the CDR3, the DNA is TGCAGCGCTGGGACAGCGAACACCGGGGAGCTGTTTTTT.

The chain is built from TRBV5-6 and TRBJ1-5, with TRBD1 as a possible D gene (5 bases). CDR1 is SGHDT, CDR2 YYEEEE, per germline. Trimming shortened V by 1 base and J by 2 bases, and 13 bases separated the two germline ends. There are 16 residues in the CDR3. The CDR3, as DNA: TGTGCCAGCAGCTTGACTTCAGGGTCCCGCAATCAGCCCCAGCATTTT. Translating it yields CASSLTSGSRNQPQHF.